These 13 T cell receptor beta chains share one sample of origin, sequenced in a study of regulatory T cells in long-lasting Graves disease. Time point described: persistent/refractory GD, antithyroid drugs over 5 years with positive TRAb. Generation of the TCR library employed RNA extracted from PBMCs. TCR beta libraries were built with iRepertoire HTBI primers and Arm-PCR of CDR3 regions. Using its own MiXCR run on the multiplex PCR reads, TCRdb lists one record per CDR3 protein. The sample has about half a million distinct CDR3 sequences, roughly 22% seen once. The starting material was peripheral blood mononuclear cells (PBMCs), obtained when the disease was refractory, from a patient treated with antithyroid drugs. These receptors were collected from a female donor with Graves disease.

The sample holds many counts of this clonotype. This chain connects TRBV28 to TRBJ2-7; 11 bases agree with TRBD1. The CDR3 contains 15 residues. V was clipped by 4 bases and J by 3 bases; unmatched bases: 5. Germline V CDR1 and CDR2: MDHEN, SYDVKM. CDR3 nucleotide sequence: TGTGCCAGCAGTTCCCCCGGGACAGGGGGCTACGAGCAGTACTTC. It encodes CASSSPGTGGYEQYF. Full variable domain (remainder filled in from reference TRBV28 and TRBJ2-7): DVKVTQSSRYLVKRTGEKVFLECVQDMDHENMFWYRQDPGLGLRLIYFSYDVKMKEKGDIPEGYSVSREKKERFSLILESASTNQTSMYLCASSSPGTGGYEQYFGPGTRLTVT.

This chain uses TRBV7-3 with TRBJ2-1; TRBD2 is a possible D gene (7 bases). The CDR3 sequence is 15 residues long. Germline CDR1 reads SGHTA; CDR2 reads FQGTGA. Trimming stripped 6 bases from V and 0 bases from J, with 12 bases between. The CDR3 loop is CASSIGGASYNEQFF. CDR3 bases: TGTGCCAGCAGTATAGGGGGGGCCTCCTACAATGAGCAGTTCTTC.

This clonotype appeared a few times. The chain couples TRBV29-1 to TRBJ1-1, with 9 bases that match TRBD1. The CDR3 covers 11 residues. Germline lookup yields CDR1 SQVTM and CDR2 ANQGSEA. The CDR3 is CSSGQGTEAFF. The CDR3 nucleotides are TGCAGTTCTGGACAGGGGACTGAAGCTTTCTTT.

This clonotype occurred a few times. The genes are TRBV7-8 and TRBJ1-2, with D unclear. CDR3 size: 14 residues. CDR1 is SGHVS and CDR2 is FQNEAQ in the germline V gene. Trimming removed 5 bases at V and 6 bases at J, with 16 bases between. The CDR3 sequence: CASSPTSRRDGYTF. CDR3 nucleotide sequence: TGTGCCAGCAGCCCAACCAGCAGGCGGGATGGCTACACCTTC.

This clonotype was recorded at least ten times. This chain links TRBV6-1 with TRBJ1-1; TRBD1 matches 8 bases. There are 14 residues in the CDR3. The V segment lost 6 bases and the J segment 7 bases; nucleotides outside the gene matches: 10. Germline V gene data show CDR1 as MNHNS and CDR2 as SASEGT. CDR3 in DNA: TGTGCCAGCAGCGACCTAACAGGGGGAATTGAAGCTTTCTTT. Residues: CASSDLTGGIEAFF.

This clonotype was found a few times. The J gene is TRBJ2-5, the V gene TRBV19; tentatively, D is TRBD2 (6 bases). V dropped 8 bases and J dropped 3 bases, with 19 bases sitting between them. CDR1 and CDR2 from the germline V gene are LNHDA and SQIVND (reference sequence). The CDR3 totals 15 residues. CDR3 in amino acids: CASAPRPGREETQYF. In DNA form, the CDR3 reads TGTGCCAGTGCCCCGAGGCCCGGGAGAGAAGAGACCCAGTACTTC.

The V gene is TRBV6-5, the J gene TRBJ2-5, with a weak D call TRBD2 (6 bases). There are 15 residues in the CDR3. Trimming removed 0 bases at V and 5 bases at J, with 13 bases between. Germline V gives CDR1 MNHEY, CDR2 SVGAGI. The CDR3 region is CASSYSSSGGETQYF. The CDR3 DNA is TGTGCCAGCAGTTACTCGTCTAGTGGAGGGGAGACCCAGTACTTC.

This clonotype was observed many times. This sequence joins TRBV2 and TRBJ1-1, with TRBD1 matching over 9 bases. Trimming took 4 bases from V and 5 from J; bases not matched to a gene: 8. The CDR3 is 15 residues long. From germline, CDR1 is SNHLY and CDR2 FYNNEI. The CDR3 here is CASSVQGAGGTEAFF. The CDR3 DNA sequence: TGTGCCAGCAGTGTACAGGGGGCCGGTGGTACTGAAGCTTTCTTT.

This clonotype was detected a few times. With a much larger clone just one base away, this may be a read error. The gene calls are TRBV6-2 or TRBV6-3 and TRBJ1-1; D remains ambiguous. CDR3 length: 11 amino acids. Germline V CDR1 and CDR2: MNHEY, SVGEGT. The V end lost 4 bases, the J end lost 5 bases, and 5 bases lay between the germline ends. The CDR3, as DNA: TGTGCCAGCAGTTGGGAGACTGAAGCTTTCTTT. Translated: CASSWETEAFF.

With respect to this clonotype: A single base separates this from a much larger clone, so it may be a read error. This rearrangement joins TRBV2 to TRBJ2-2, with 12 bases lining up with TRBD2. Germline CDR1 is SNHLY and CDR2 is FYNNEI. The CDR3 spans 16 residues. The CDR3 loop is CASSERLAGATGELLF. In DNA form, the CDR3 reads TGTGCCAGCAGTGAAAGACTAGCGGGGGCCACCGGGGAGCTGCTTTTT.

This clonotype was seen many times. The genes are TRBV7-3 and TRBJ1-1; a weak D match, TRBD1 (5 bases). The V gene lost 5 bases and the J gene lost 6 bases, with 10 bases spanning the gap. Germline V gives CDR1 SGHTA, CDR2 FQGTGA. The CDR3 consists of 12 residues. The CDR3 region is CASSTTGPEAFF. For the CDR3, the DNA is TGTGCCAGCAGCACAACAGGCCCTGAAGCTTTCTTT.

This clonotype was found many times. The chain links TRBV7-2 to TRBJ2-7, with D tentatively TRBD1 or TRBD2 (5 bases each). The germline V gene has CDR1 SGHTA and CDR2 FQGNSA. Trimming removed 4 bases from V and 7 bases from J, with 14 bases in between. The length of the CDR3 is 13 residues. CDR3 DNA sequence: TGTGCCAGCAGCTGGCGTCAGTGGGGGGAGCAGTACTTC. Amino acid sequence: CASSWRQWGEQYF.

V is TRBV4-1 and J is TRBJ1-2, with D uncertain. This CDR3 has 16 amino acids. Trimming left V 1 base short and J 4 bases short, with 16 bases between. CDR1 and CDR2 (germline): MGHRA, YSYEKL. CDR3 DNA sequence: TGCGCCAGCAGCCAAGGTCCCATCGCTAAATTCTATGGCTACACCTTC. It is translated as CASSQGPIAKFYGYTF.